The entry that follows covers one TCR beta chain sequence. Its target is not known. The germline gives CDR1 SNHLY, CDR2 FYNNEI. The CDR3 length is 15 residues. With V trimmed by 6 bases and J by 0 bases, 5 bases remained unmatched. This sample is part of a study of cytomegalovirus exposure and HLA in healthy donors. Turning to the study itself: The Caucasian-associated ancestry cluster contained 81% of the approximately 400 genotyped donors.

Study results and limitations: Sequencing depth across donors, presence/absence analyses assumed, was roughly uniform. The records held CMV serostatus as the only immune exposure information.

With 60 Vbeta and 13 Jbeta primers, the PCR was carried out. Repertoires were generated with immunoSEQ multiplex PCR, while TCRdb's copy carries only in-frame clones and drops some. The data contain approximately 110,000 clones, less than 85% of them singletons. The TCR was taken from a man in his forties in good health and CMV-seropositive. The V gene is TRBV2, the J gene TRBJ2-7, with 10 bases identical to TRBD1. The sequenced material came from PBMCs. The CDR3 DNA sequence: TGTGCCAGCAGAGGACAGGGGGGTCTCTCCTACGAGCAGTACTTC. The encoded protein is CASRGQGGLSYEQYF.